This T cell receptor beta chain is from a study of T cell responses to AZD1222 COVID-19 vaccine. Study background: Pooled in the analysis were second doses at about 4 or about 12 weeks.

A word on this clone: The antigen is undetermined.

General study findings and limits: Spike was spanned by vaccine-associated CD4 TCRs, which were dominant at 160-218 and 743-854. Two AZD1222 doses significantly raised spike-specific TCR breadth and depth over controls.

Profiling relied on immunoSEQ multiplex PCR, and the TCRdb table lists in-frame clones only, not all of them. The sample includes roughly 260,000 clones, approximately 93% of them seen just once. Germline CDR1 and CDR2: GTSNPN and SVGIG (reference sequence). V lost 2 bases and J lost 4, with 8 bases in between. The CDR3 is made up of 12 amino acids. The TCR comes from an adult in good health. The sequencing here drew on peripheral blood, taken on day 0 of AZD1222 vaccination. The chain has TRBV30 and TRBJ1-1; D is uncertain. CDR3 protein: CAWSPVGTEAFF. CDR3 coding DNA: TGTGCCTGGAGTCCGGTGGGCACTGAAGCTTTCTTT. The full variable domain, completed using reference TRBV30 and TRBJ1-1, is SQTIHQWPATLVQPVGSPLSLECTVEGTSNPNLYWYRQAAGRGLQLLFYSVGIGQISSEVPQNLSASRPQDRQFILSSKKLLLSDSGFYLCAWSPVGTEAFFGQGTRLTVV.